By frequency in the sample, the clone carrying this TCR beta chain is medium-sized. Antigen specificity is unknown. Researchers prepared the TCRbeta library using unique molecular identifiers, the study reports. TCRdb reanalysed the PCR reads using MiXCR and keeps one entry per CDR3 protein. The table lists fewer than 85,000 distinct CDR3 sequences, around an eighth of them singletons, with 25% to 30% in the top ten. The data were taken from a study of T-cell reconstitution after alpha-beta-depleted transplantation in children. Study-wide findings and caveats: Diversity and T-cell counts at one year after transplant derived mostly from new T cells. At day 60, the high TCRbeta diversity found in some patients originated from recipient T cells and thymic progenitors that had survived. About two months after transplant, alpha-beta T cells reportedly came from several hundred expanded graft clones.

Trimming pared 0 bases from V and 5 bases from J, leaving 14 bases between. The CDR3 runs to 16 residues. Per the germline V gene, CDR1 is LGHNA and CDR2 is YSLEER. The sequencing used PBMCs, mostly from graft donor cells, collected 180 days after TCRalphabeta/CD19-depleted stem cell transplant. The chain joins TRBV4-3 to TRBJ2-1, with D perhaps TRBD2 (6 bases). The TCR originated in a male patient between 2 and 10 years old who had a stem cell transplant for acute lymphoblastic leukemia, so the T cells may come from the graft donor. The CDR3 loop is CASSQDDGGWHNEQFF. DNA for the CDR3: TGCGCCAGCAGCCAAGATGATGGAGGGTGGCACAATGAGCAGTTCTTC.